This is a list of T cell receptor beta chains from one sample in a study of blood T cell repertoires in COVID-19. Profiled with immunoSEQ multiplex PCR; TCRdb holds only in-frame clones, not every one. Here the sample spans about 320,000 clones, about 87% being singletons. The sequenced sample consisted of PBMCs or T cells enriched from blood (not recorded which). The source is a man younger than 45 who had recovered from COVID-19. Each CDR3 is given with its conserved first and last residue. A D gene is named only where the DNA matches it firmly. Size values are once, few and many counts, or a class for expanded clones, and some rows have none.

v_call	d_call	cdr3_length	clone_size	j_call	cdr3_aa	cdr3_nt
TRBV5-4	TRBD1	14	.	TRBJ2-7	CASSRDRDSYEQYF	TGTGCCAGCAGCCGGGACAGGGACAGCTACGAGCAGTACTTC
TRBV24-1	.	16	.	TRBJ2-3	CATSDQARQSTDTQYF	TGTGCCACCAGTGACCAAGCCCGACAGAGCACAGATACGCAGTATTTT
TRBV20-1	.	12	.	TRBJ1-4	CSASFSNEKLFF	TGCAGTGCTAGTTTCTCTAATGAAAAACTGTTTTTT
TRBV7-9	.	15	.	TRBJ1-4	CASSPKLVPNEKLFF	TGTGCCAGCAGCCCAAAACTGGTACCGAATGAAAAACTGTTTTTT
TRBV11-2	.	12	few	TRBJ2-7	CASSTRRYEQYF	TGTGCCAGCAGCACACGGAGGTACGAGCAGTACTTC
TRBV3-1/TRBV3-2	.	13	.	TRBJ2-7	CASSQGTSYEQYF	TGTGCCAGCAGCCAAGGGACTTCCTACGAGCAGTACTTC
TRBV7-9	.	14	.	TRBJ1-2	CASSLETATYGYTF	TGTGCCAGCAGCTTAGAGACAGCTACCTATGGCTACACCTTC
TRBV23-1	TRBD1	14	.	TRBJ1-1	CASSRTGGNSEAFF	TGCGCCAGCAGTCGCACAGGGGGAAACTCTGAAGCTTTCTTT
TRBV1	.	17	.	TRBJ1-1	CTSSQDPRASMNTEAFF	TGCACCAGCAGCCAAGATCCTAGAGCCAGCATGAACACTGAAGCTTTCTTT
TRBV19	TRBD1	15	.	TRBJ2-3	CASSKDRVGTDTQYF	TGTGCCAGTAGTAAGGACAGGGTGGGGACAGATACGCAGTATTTT
TRBV11-2	TRBD2	19	.	TRBJ2-1	CASRGLAGAQVSSYNEQFF	TGTGCCAGCAGAGGGCTAGCGGGGGCCCAAGTTTCGTCCTACAATGAGCAGTTCTTC
TRBV19	.	13	.	TRBJ1-1	CASSRGVLLGAFF	TGTGCCAGTAGTCGGGGGGTGCTGTTGGGAGCTTTCTTT
TRBV7-9	TRBD1	15	.	TRBJ1-6	CASSLGQGGDSPLHF	TGTGCCAGCAGCTTAGGACAGGGTGGGGATTCACCCCTCCACTTT
TRBV7-6	TRBD1	16	once	TRBJ2-2	CASSQPDRAATGELFF	TGTGCCAGCAGCCAGCCCGACAGGGCCGCCACCGGGGAGCTGTTTTTT
TRBV19	TRBD2	14	.	TRBJ2-3	CASSLTMGLDTQYF	TGTGCCAGTAGTCTAACCATGGGACTAGACACGCAGTATTTT
TRBV3-1/TRBV3-2	.	15	.	TRBJ2-7	CASSQEGGVKREQYF	TGTGCCAGCAGCCAAGAAGGGGGAGTAAAGCGCGAGCAGTACTTC
TRBV14	TRBD1	16	.	TRBJ1-1	CASSQGDRYMNTEAFF	TGTGCCAGCAGCCAAGGGGACAGGTACATGAACACTGAAGCTTTCTTT
TRBV12-3/TRBV12-4	TRBD2	13	.	TRBJ2-1	CASSLGGGNEQFF	TGTGCCAGCAGTTTAGGCGGGGGCAATGAGCAGTTCTTC
TRBV24-1	.	12	few	TRBJ1-1	CATPKGDTEAFF	TGTGCCACCCCCAAGGGGGACACTGAAGCTTTCTTT
TRBV7-3	TRBD1	15	.	TRBJ1-1	CASSPTGTERAEAFF	TGTGCCAGCAGCCCGACCGGGACAGAGAGAGCTGAAGCTTTCTTT
TRBV18	TRBD1	15	.	TRBJ1-2	CASSPRWTGTGGYTF	TGTGCCAGCTCACCAAGGTGGACAGGGACAGGGGGCTACACCTTC
TRBV7-2	TRBD1	14	.	TRBJ2-5	CASSSNRGRETQYF	TGTGCCAGCAGCTCGAACAGGGGTAGGGAGACCCAGTACTTC
TRBV5-4	.	12	.	TRBJ2-1	CASSLQYNEQFF	TGTGCCAGCAGCTTACAATACAATGAGCAGTTCTTC
TRBV7-3	.	14	.	TRBJ1-3	CASSPTRGANTIYF	TGTGCCAGCAGCCCCACCCGGGGGGCAAACACCATATATTTT
TRBV28	TRBD1	14	.	TRBJ1-5	CATFLQGASQPQHF	TGTGCCACCTTCTTACAGGGGGCTAGTCAGCCCCAGCATTTT
TRBV6-5	.	13	.	TRBJ2-7	CASRQPGLIEQYF	TGTGCCAGCAGGCAACCGGGACTGATCGAGCAGTACTTC
TRBV6-1	.	17	.	TRBJ2-1	CASSEALGQGRMNEQFF	TGTGCCAGCAGTGAAGCTTTAGGGCAGGGTAGGATGAATGAGCAGTTCTTC
TRBV20-1	.	15	.	TRBJ1-4	CSASQGGGLNEKLFF	TGCAGTGCTAGTCAGGGAGGGGGACTTAATGAAAAACTGTTTTTT
TRBV3-1/TRBV3-2	TRBD2	11	.	TRBJ2-7	CASGGGWEQYF	TGTGCCAGCGGCGGGGGATGGGAGCAGTACTTC
TRBV7-2	.	15	.	TRBJ2-7	CASSLGAGNSYEQYF	TGTGCCAGCAGCTTAGGTGCGGGGAACTCCTACGAGCAGTACTTC
TRBV5-1	.	14	.	TRBJ2-7	CASSLVGGAYEQYF	TGCGCCAGCAGCTTGGTTGGGGGGGCGTACGAGCAGTACTTC
TRBV10-3	.	14	.	TRBJ1-3	CAISESAVGNTIYF	TGTGCCATCAGTGAGTCGGCAGTTGGAAACACCATATATTTT
TRBV7-8	TRBD2	15	.	TRBJ2-7	CASSLVAGGTYEQYF	TGTGCCAGCAGCTTAGTAGCGGGGGGTACCTACGAGCAGTACTTC
TRBV7-8	.	16	.	TRBJ2-1	CASSPPFRGANNEQFF	TGTGCCAGCAGCCCCCCCTTTCGCGGGGCGAACAATGAGCAGTTCTTC
TRBV14	TRBD1	16	.	TRBJ1-2	CASSQDARGVYYGYTF	TGTGCCAGCAGCCAAGATGCCAGGGGGGTGTACTATGGCTACACCTTC